This T cell receptor (beta chain) was sequenced during a study of naive and memory T cell subsets. Study-wide results and limits: In naive cells, over 95% of TCR sequences were seen only once.

Cells stained for CD3, CD4, CD8, CD45RA and CD27 were sorted into four subsets. The V segment lost 6 bases and the J segment 0 bases; nucleotides outside the gene matches: 9. CDR3 length equals 18 residues. CDR1 DFQATT and CDR2 SNEGSKA come from the germline V gene (reference sequence). This clonotype was recorded a few times. Its antigen is unidentified. The beta constant-region primer was an equimolar mix of two oligonucleotides covering TRBC1 and TRBC2. Four rounds of PCR amplified the ligated cDNA using nested alpha and beta constant-region primers plus SP2. The cDNA 3' end received a ligated single-stranded oligonucleotide carrying the SP2 primer and a 12-nucleotide UMI. MiXCR was run by TCRdb on the UMI-ligation and nested PCR reads, yielding one entry per CDR3 protein. The table has 80,000 or so distinct CDR3 sequences, about 10% seen once.

The chain is built from TRBV20-1 and TRBJ2-3, with TRBD2 identical over 16 bases. Sequenced material: naive CD8+ T cells from blood. The clonotype originates from a human donor in good health. The CDR3 reads CSATSGTSGRGSTDTQYF. The CDR3 DNA reads as TGCAGTGCAACCTCCGGGACTAGCGGGAGGGGAAGCACAGATACGCAGTATTTT.